The T cell receptor (beta chain) under discussion was sequenced for a study of cytomegalovirus exposure and HLA in healthy donors. The study's findings and limits: The study listed roughly 150 cytomegalovirus-associated TCR beta chains. Per a later analysis, HLA-associated TCR beta chains showed more clonal expansion than other, equally common TCR beta chains.

Germline V gives CDR1 LGHNA, CDR2 YNFKEQ. V was cut by 0 bases and J by 0 bases, with 10 bases left in between. The CDR3 is 16 amino acids. Each donor was healthy, and each was a bone marrow donor. The primer mix had 60 Vbeta and 13 Jbeta primers. The method was immunoSEQ multiplex PCR; TCRdb's version includes in-frame clones alone and lacks a portion of them. The sample has under 200,000 clones; 80% to 90% are singletons. In regard to this clone: The antigen is unknown.

The chain employs TRBV4-2 and TRBJ2-3; D remains unclear. The TCR originated in a young woman in good health and CMV-seronegative. Specimen: PBMCs. This CDR3 reads CASSQDYSPSTDTQYF. For the CDR3, the DNA is TGTGCCAGCAGCCAAGATTACTCACCGAGCACAGATACGCAGTATTTT.